A single sample is the source of the 5 T cell receptor beta chains below, sequenced in a study of cytotoxic CD8 clonotypes in ibrutinib-treated CLL. TCRdb's copy holds only in-frame clones and misses some; the assay was immunoSEQ multiplex PCR. The sample records 150,000 to 200,000 clones, nearly 90% being singletons. Source: PBMCs, taken at disease progression, from a patient treated with ibrutinib. These receptor sequences come from a human donor with chronic lymphocytic leukemia.

The V gene is TRBV19, the J gene TRBJ1-2; possible D gene TRBD1, 5 bases. Trimming took 9 bases from V and 8 from J, leaving 10 bases between them. Germline CDR1 reads LNHDA; CDR2 reads SQIVND (reference sequence). The CDR3 contains 10 residues. In DNA form, the CDR3 reads TGTGCCAGCAGGGAGTACGGCTACACCTTC. Translating gives CASREYGYTF.

The V gene is TRBV6-6, the J gene TRBJ1-4; no definite D call. The CDR3 contains 13 residues. From germline, CDR1 is MNHNY and CDR2 SVGAGI (reference sequence). Trimming left V 8 bases short and J 0 bases short, with 7 bases between. This CDR3 is CASSVATNEKLFF. DNA of the CDR3: TGTGCCAGCTCAGTTGCAACTAATGAAAAACTGTTTTTT.

Here the CDR3 DNA reads TGTGCCAGCAGTGATCATGGCGGAGGCTCCTACAATGAGCAGTTCTTC. This codes for CASSDHGGGSYNEQFF. The gene calls are TRBV6-1 and TRBJ2-1; a possible D gene is TRBD2 (5 bases). Germline V gives CDR1 MNHNS, CDR2 SASEGT. V lost 3 bases to trimming and J lost 0 bases, with 12 bases between them. The CDR3 has 16 residues.

This chain uses TRBV30 with TRBJ2-7, with TRBD2 as a possible D gene (6 bases). V lost 4 bases and J 6 bases, leaving 13 bases between the germline ends. The CDR3 runs 12 residues. From germline, CDR1 is GTSNPN and CDR2 SVGIG (reference sequence). The CDR3 sequence: CAWTFSAGEQYF. CDR3 nucleotides: TGTGCCTGGACTTTTTCAGCGGGCGAGCAGTACTTC.

This clone was recorded once. J is TRBJ2-7 and V is TRBV9; 7 positions match TRBD2. The CDR3 loop spans 14 amino acids. CDR1 is SGDLS and CDR2 is YYNGEE in the germline V gene. V lost 4 bases to trimming and J lost 6 bases; unmatched junction nucleotides: 10. This chain's CDR3 is CASSPPGLPPEQYF. CDR3 nucleotide sequence: TGTGCCAGCAGCCCCCCGGGACTACCACCCGAGCAGTACTTC.